A single sample is the source of the 5 T cell receptor beta chains below, sequenced in a study of blood T cell repertoires in COVID-19. Using immunoSEQ multiplex PCR, the repertoire was profiled, and TCRdb retains in-frame clones only, with some absent. The data show approximately 300,000 clones, roughly 90% seen once. The sequencing input was PBMCs or T cells enriched from blood (not recorded which). Receptor source: a man in his sixties who had recovered from COVID-19.

V and J are TRBV12-1 and TRBJ2-7; the D call TRBD2 from the table was never checked on the DNA. TRBV12-1 is an annotated pseudogene. There are 14 residues in the CDR3. Written as DNA, the CDR3 is TGTGCCAGCAGCTTTGAAGGGGAGGCCTACGAGCAGTACTTC. Residues: CASSFEGEAYEQYF.

The gene calls are TRBV3-1 (or the pseudogene TRBV3-2) and TRBJ2-7; 8 bases agree with TRBD2. J lost 4 bases, V lost 4 bases, and 9 bases had no gene match. The CDR3 is made up of 15 amino acids. Germline V gene data show CDR1 as LGHDT and CDR2 as YNNKEL (reference sequence). CDR3 DNA sequence: TGTGCCAGCAGCCCCGGGACTAGTATGAATTACGAGCAGTACTTC. Encoded protein: CASSPGTSMNYEQYF.

The gene calls are TRBV18 and TRBJ2-2; D is perhaps TRBD1 (5 bases). From germline, CDR1 is KGHSH and CDR2 LQKENI. V was trimmed by 0 bases and J by 5 bases, leaving 10 bases between them. The CDR3 contains 15 residues. The CDR3 coding sequence is TGTGCCAGCTCACCACCGCAGGGTTTAACCGGGGAGCTGTTTTTT. This codes for CASSPPQGLTGELFF.

V and J are TRBV5-1 and TRBJ2-7; possibly TRBD1 for D (6 bases). The CDR3 is 14 amino acids. Per the germline V gene, CDR1 is SGHRS and CDR2 is YFSETQ. V lost 4 bases, J lost 6 bases, and 17 bases lay in between. The CDR3 loop reads CASSPLTGLAEQYF. The CDR3 DNA reads TGCGCCAGCAGCCCCCTTACAGGGTTGGCCGAGCAGTACTTC.

Notes on this clone: Other DNA sequences within the sample encode an identical CDR3. V and J are TRBV18 and TRBJ1-5, with 9 nucleotides matching TRBD1. Germline assignment: CDR1 KGHSH and CDR2 LQKENI. The CDR3 totals 14 residues. Germline trimming cut 2 bases from V and 4 bases from J; bases unmatched to any gene: 0. The CDR3 sequence: CASSPDRGNQPQHF. The CDR3 DNA follows: TGTGCCAGCTCACCAGACAGGGGGAATCAGCCCCAGCATTTT.